These T cell receptor beta chains were read from a single sample in a study of shared clonotypes between healthy human individuals. Method: immunoSEQ multiplex PCR; TCRdb's copy keeps in-frame clones and lacks some. The sample yields 490,000 or so clones, around 80% seen once. Sequenced material: PBMCs. The receptor source for this set is a woman between 40 and 50 years old in good health. Some clones in this sample may be carry-over from other donors' samples. Each CDR3 is given with its conserved first and last residue. The D gene is left open where the match is weak. Where a row states a size, it is once, few, many or the class of an expanded clone; other rows omit it.

clone size	V gene	D gene	CDR3 length	J gene	CDR3 protein	CDR3 DNA
once	TRBV5-1	NA	13	TRBJ2-3	CASKKEGADTQYF	TGCGCCAGCAAAAAGGAGGGTGCAGATACGCAGTATTTT
NA	TRBV28	NA	12	TRBJ1-2	CASSRQNYGYTF	TGTGCCAGCAGTAGACAAAACTATGGCTACACCTTC
NA	TRBV7-3	TRBD2	15	TRBJ2-7	CASSLMASGGREQYF	TGTGCCAGCAGCTTAATGGCTAGCGGGGGCAGGGAGCAGTACTTC
NA	TRBV7-9	NA	14	TRBJ2-1	CASSRLDSLDEQFF	TGTGCCAGCAGTCGTCTTGACTCGCTCGATGAGCAGTTCTTC
NA	TRBV28	TRBD1	13	TRBJ2-7	CARPGQAVVEQYF	TGTGCCAGGCCGGGACAGGCGGTCGTCGAGCAGTACTTC
NA	TRBV23-1	NA	16	TRBJ1-5	CASSSGQGEGNQPQHF	TGCGCCAGCAGTTCAGGACAAGGCGAGGGCAATCAGCCCCAGCATTTT
once	TRBV7-8	TRBD2	16	TRBJ2-7	CASSLASGLAGYEQYF	TGTGCCAGCAGCTTAGCATCGGGACTAGCGGGCTACGAGCAGTACTTC
NA	TRBV18	NA	14	TRBJ1-2	CASSPIEAGWGYTF	TGTGCCAGCTCACCGATTGAGGCTGGGTGGGGCTACACCTTC
NA	TRBV5-6	TRBD1	15	TRBJ2-3	CASSLRQGAKDTQYF	TGTGCCAGCAGCCTACGACAGGGGGCAAAAGATACGCAGTATTTT
NA	TRBV28	NA	14	TRBJ2-7	CASSTPGHTYEQYF	TGTGCCAGCAGTACGCCGGGACACACGTACGAGCAGTACTTC
NA	TRBV10-1	NA	14	TRBJ2-3	CASSRSYSTDTQYF	TGCGCCAGCAGCCGTTCTTATAGCACAGATACGCAGTATTTT
NA	TRBV27	NA	14	TRBJ1-1	CASSRGDPGTEAFF	TGTGCCAGCAGTAGGGGGGACCCTGGGACTGAAGCTTTCTTT
NA	TRBV18	TRBD1	15	TRBJ1-2	CASSLGTGPNYGYTF	TGTGCCAGCTCACTAGGGACAGGACCTAACTATGGCTACACCTTC
few	TRBV11-2	NA	14	TRBJ1-3	CASSLSGAGNTIYF	TGTGCCAGCAGCTTAAGTGGGGCTGGAAACACCATATATTTT
NA	TRBV6-5	NA	15	TRBJ2-7	CASSYTPGQSYEQYF	TGTGCCAGCAGTTACACTCCGGGACAAAGCTACGAGCAGTACTTC
NA	TRBV19	TRBD2	15	TRBJ2-1	CASSFRLAGANEQFF	TGTGCCAGTAGTTTCCGACTAGCGGGCGCAAATGAGCAGTTCTTC
NA	TRBV10-2	NA	12	TRBJ2-2	CASSEGSGELFF	TGCGCCAGCAGTGAGGGATCCGGGGAGCTGTTTTTT
NA	TRBV6-6	TRBD1	14	TRBJ1-2	CASSWGQGGYGYTF	TGTGCCAGCAGTTGGGGACAGGGTGGCTATGGCTACACCTTC
NA	TRBV28	TRBD1	15	TRBJ2-6	CATGQGGSGANVLTF	TGTGCCACCGGACAGGGAGGATCGGGGGCCAACGTCCTGACTTTC
NA	TRBV5-1	NA	13	TRBJ2-1	CASKGVNGGEQFF	TGCGCCAGCAAAGGGGTGAACGGGGGTGAGCAGTTCTTC
NA	TRBV10-3	NA	14	TRBJ1-4	CAISAALLGEKLFF	TGTGCCATCAGTGCCGCCCTCCTCGGAGAAAAACTGTTTTTT
once	TRBV6-1	NA	18	TRBJ1-1	CASSGPGTPGSWNTEAFF	TGTGCCAGCAGTGGACCCGGGACTCCTGGTTCGTGGAACACTGAAGCTTTCTTT
few	TRBV27	TRBD2	14	TRBJ2-7	CASSRSGILYEQYF	TGTGCCAGCAGTCGTAGCGGGATACTGTACGAGCAGTACTTC